Presented here are 30 T cell receptor beta chains from one specimen sequenced in a study of graft-versus-host responses after intestinal transplantation. This table comes from immunoSEQ multiplex PCR, and its TCRdb copy is limited to in-frame clones, with some not included. Here the sample spans some 100,000 clones, just under 95% being singletons. Their target antigens are unknown. Material: unstimulated CD8+ T cells sorted from spleen or lymph node cells, obtained before transplant. The source is a human donor who was the organ donor for an intestinal transplant.

This chain links TRBV13 with TRBJ2-2; 8 bases are a match to TRBD1. Germline values: CDR1 PRHDT, CDR2 FYEKMQ (reference sequence). The J segment lost 1 base and the V segment lost 3 bases, leaving 1 base of the junction unmatched. This CDR3 spans 15 amino acids. CDR3 in DNA: TGTGCCAGCAGCTTCGGGACAGGGAACACCGGGGAGCTGTTTTTT. Its translation: CASSFGTGNTGELFF.

This sequence joins TRBV28 and TRBJ2-1; D remains ambiguous. The V gene lost 2 bases and the J gene lost 5 bases, with 10 bases spanning the gap. This CDR3 has 14 residues. Per the germline V gene, CDR1 is MDHEN and CDR2 is SYDVKM. In DNA, the CDR3 is TGTGCCAGCAGTTTACACACAAACCACAATGAGCAGTTCTTC. This sequence encodes CASSLHTNHNEQFF.

The count of this clone is one. The rearrangement joins TRBV5-1 to TRBJ2-5, with TRBD1 matching 9 bases. The CDR3 has 14 amino acids. Germline V gene lookup returns CDR1 SGHRS and CDR2 YFSETQ. After removal of 3 bases from V and 4 bases from J, the junction contained 4 bases not matched to a gene. The CDR3 is CASSWGQGGETQYF. CDR3 bases: TGCGCCAGCAGCTGGGGACAGGGCGGAGAGACCCAGTACTTC.

This chain joins TRBV18 and TRBJ2-1, with 8 bases fitting TRBD1. Per germline, CDR1 KGHSH and CDR2 LQKENI. After removal of 5 bases from V and 7 bases from J, the junction contained 16 bases not matched to a gene. This CDR3 spans 17 amino acids. DNA for the CDR3: TGTGCCAGCTCAACAACGATCCGACAGGGGATGGGGAATGAGCAGTTCTTC. Translated: CASSTTIRQGMGNEQFF.

This chain connects TRBV27 to TRBJ1-5, with 8 nucleotides matching TRBD1. With V trimmed by 6 bases and J by 7 bases, 5 bases remained unmatched. The CDR3 is 13 residues long. Germline V lookup: CDR1 MNHEY, CDR2 SMNVEV (reference sequence). The DNA for the CDR3 is TGTGCCAGCAGCCCGACAGGGGTCCAGCCCCAGCATTTT. Amino acids: CASSPTGVQPQHF.

The chain links TRBV14 to TRBJ2-3; TRBD2 agrees at 9 bases. The CDR3 runs to 15 residues. J gave up 0 bases and V 5 bases, and 3 bases lay outside the gene matches. CDR1 is SGHDN and CDR2 is FVKESK in the germline V gene. CDR3 sequence (DNA): TGTGCCAGCAGCTCCACTAGCGGGAGCACAGATACGCAGTATTTT. Its translation: CASSSTSGSTDTQYF.

J is TRBJ2-2 and V is TRBV4-2; 10 bases match TRBD2. Germline CDR1 and CDR2: LGHNA and YNFKEQ. V lost 0 bases, J lost 6 bases, and 4 bases stayed unmatched. This CDR3 is built from 16 residues. The CDR3 DNA is TGTGCCAGCAGCCAAGAACTAGCGGGGAGGGCCGGGGAGCTGTTTTTT. It specifies CASSQELAGRAGELFF.

This clone was seen once. The chain employs TRBV30 and TRBJ2-5, with TRBD2 as a possible D gene (6 bases). Between the trimmed V and J ends, which lost 7 bases and 5 bases, there was a span of 14 bases. Germline V gene data show CDR1 as GTSNPN and CDR2 as SVGIG (reference sequence). The CDR3 runs 12 residues. CDR3 protein: CASAGLQETQYF. The CDR3 nucleotides read TGTGCCTCCGCGGGGCTCCAGGAGACCCAGTACTTC.

This clone was picked up one time. V is TRBV6-5 and J is TRBJ2-2, with D perhaps matching TRBD2 (6 bases). The germline V and J ends were trimmed by 2 bases and 9 bases, with 16 bases remaining between them. CDR3 size: 15 residues. Germline CDR1 and CDR2: MNHEY and SVGAGI. Here the CDR3 DNA reads TGTGCCAGCAGTTACGACCCTAGCGCCGCCCGGGAGCTGTTTTTT. Its translation: CASSYDPSAARELFF.

The chain combines TRBV19 with TRBJ2-1; 7 bases map to TRBD1. V lost 5 bases and J lost 0; bases outside the gene matches: 10. CDR3 length equals 17 residues. The germline gives CDR1 LNHDA, CDR2 SQIVND (reference sequence). CDR3 nucleotide sequence: TGTGCCAGTAGTGACCACCACAACAGGGGCTCCTACAATGAGCAGTTCTTC. It encodes CASSDHHNRGSYNEQFF.

This chain links TRBV5-5 with TRBJ1-5; tentative D call: TRBD1 (5 bases). Between the trimmed V and J ends, which lost 1 base and 4 bases, there was a span of 9 bases. Germline V gene sequence: CDR1 SGHKS, CDR2 YYEKEE (reference sequence). The CDR3 is made up of 14 amino acids. The CDR3 region has the DNA TGTGCCAGCAGCTTGCCAGGGCTAAATCAGCCCCAGCATTTT. This translates into CASSLPGLNQPQHF.

The V call is TRBV28, the J call TRBJ2-7; 8 nucleotides match TRBD2. CDR3 length: 14 amino acids. Looked up from germline, CDR1 is MDHEN and CDR2 is SYDVKM. J was trimmed by 5 bases and V by 2 bases; bases with no gene match: 5. CDR3 amino acids: CASSLRTSLDEQYF. In DNA form, the CDR3 reads TGTGCCAGCAGTTTACGGACTAGCTTGGACGAGCAGTACTTC.

The V gene is TRBV2, the J gene TRBJ2-5, with 9 bases matching TRBD2. There are 20 residues in the CDR3. The germline gives CDR1 SNHLY, CDR2 FYNNEI. V lost 2 bases to trimming and J lost 1 base; unmatched junction nucleotides: 17. The CDR3 loop reads CASSELPLWVAGEIQETQYF. The CDR3 DNA is TGTGCCAGCAGTGAATTACCGCTTTGGGTAGCGGGAGAGATCCAAGAGACCCAGTACTTC.

The CDR3 region has the DNA TGTGCCAGCAGCTTAGCCCCGGCGGACAGGCCCTACGAGCAGTACTTC. Translation gives CASSLAPADRPYEQYF. The chain combines TRBV7-6 with TRBJ2-7; 7 nucleotides agree with TRBD1. Germline loops: CDR1 SGHVS, CDR2 FNYEAQ. V shed 0 bases, J shed 2 bases, and the junction held 7 bases outside the gene matches. The CDR3 sequence is 16 residues long.

The genes are TRBV27 and TRBJ2-3, with 9 bases fitting TRBD1. Germline V gene sequence: CDR1 MNHEY, CDR2 SMNVEV (reference sequence). J lost 0 bases, V lost 4 bases, and 2 bases had no gene match. The CDR3 covers 15 residues. The CDR3 DNA reads as TGTGCCAGCAGTTCGACAGGGGGAAGCACAGATACGCAGTATTTT. It specifies CASSSTGGSTDTQYF.

This sequence joins TRBV4-1 and TRBJ2-7; 8 nucleotides agree with TRBD1. The germline V gene has CDR1 MGHRA and CDR2 YSYEKL. This CDR3 contains 15 residues. V trimming: 4 bases; J trimming: 5 bases; junction bases outside the gene matches: 10. The chain's CDR3 is CASSLKETGVNEQYF. CDR3 nucleotide sequence: TGCGCCAGCAGCCTAAAAGAGACAGGGGTCAACGAGCAGTACTTC.

The V gene is TRBV19, the J gene TRBJ1-3; 10 bases are a match to TRBD1. Germline lookup yields CDR1 LNHDA and CDR2 SQIVND (reference sequence). The CDR3 is 15 residues long. The J segment lost 2 bases and the V segment lost 10 bases, leaving 8 bases of the junction unmatched. CDR3 DNA sequence: TGTGCCAAACCCCAGGACAGGGGGGCTGGAAACACCATATATTTT. Its translation: CAKPQDRGAGNTIYF. The full variable domain, rest sourced from reference TRBV19 and TRBJ1-3, is DGGITQSPKYLFRKEGQNVTLSCEQNLNHDAMYWYRQDPGQGLRLIYYSQIVNDFQKGDIAEGYSVSREKKESFPLTVTSAQKNPTAFYLCAKPQDRGAGNTIYFGEGSWLTVV.

V usage is TRBV9 and J usage is TRBJ2-1, with a weak D call TRBD2 (6 bases). CDR1 is SGDLS, CDR2 YYNGEE, per germline. This CDR3 comprises 15 residues. V was clipped by 5 bases and J by 4 bases, with 16 bases between them. CDR3: CASSLTSLTYNEQFF. The CDR3 DNA reads TGTGCCAGCAGTCTTACTAGCCTTACGTACAATGAGCAGTTCTTC.

The V call is TRBV15, the J call TRBJ1-1, with D possibly matching TRBD1 (5 bases). Trimming left V 8 bases short and J 0 bases short, with 10 bases between. Germline CDR1 reads LNHNV; CDR2 reads YYDKDF (reference sequence). The CDR3 loop spans 13 amino acids. CDR3 DNA: TGTGCCACCGCGGGACTGATGAACACTGAAGCTTTCTTT. It codes for CATAGLMNTEAFF.

The CDR3 coding sequence is TGTGCTAGTGGTTTGGTACTTGGCTCGGCGGGAGAGACCCAGTACTTC. This sequence encodes CASGLVLGSAGETQYF. The rearrangement links TRBV12-5 to TRBJ2-5; weak D call: TRBD2 (5 bases). CDR1 and CDR2 from the germline V gene are LGHNT and FRNRAP. V was pared by 0 bases and J by 4 bases, with 15 bases between. CDR3 size: 16 residues.

The V and J genes are TRBV13 and TRBJ2-7; D is perhaps TRBD2 (6 bases). CDR3 size: 13 residues. With 6 bases removed from V and 5 bases from J, the gap between germline ends came to 14 bases. Germline V gene data show CDR1 as PRHDT and CDR2 as FYEKMQ (reference sequence). The chain's CDR3 is CASRAGGTHEQYF. The CDR3 DNA follows: TGTGCCAGCAGGGCTGGGGGGACCCACGAGCAGTACTTC.

This chain joins TRBV30 and TRBJ2-7, with TRBD1 identical over 10 bases. CDR3 size: 13 residues. The germline V gene has CDR1 GTSNPN and CDR2 SVGIG (reference sequence). V lost 4 bases and J lost 5; bases outside the gene matches: 5. The CDR3 region is CAWTGQGWNEQYF. CDR3 coding DNA: TGTGCCTGGACGGGACAGGGGTGGAACGAGCAGTACTTC.

The V call is TRBV11-3, the J call TRBJ2-5, with 8 nucleotides matching TRBD2. Germline CDR1 SGHNT, CDR2 YENEEA. The CDR3 runs 19 residues. V lost 1 base and J lost 2; bases outside the gene matches: 15. CDR3 sequence: CASSLGSTSARPFQETQYF. DNA of the CDR3: TGTGCCAGCAGCTTAGGGTCGACTAGCGCCCGACCCTTTCAAGAGACCCAGTACTTC.

The genes are TRBV5-1 and TRBJ2-7, with 10 nucleotides matching TRBD1. Trimming cost V 3 bases and J 4 bases; bases outside gene matches: 19. CDR3 length: 19 amino acids. Germline V lookup: CDR1 SGHRS, CDR2 YFSETQ. CDR3: CASSSGVWTGGLFWYEQYF. The CDR3 bases are TGCGCCAGCAGCTCCGGTGTATGGACAGGGGGGCTGTTTTGGTACGAGCAGTACTTC.

The rearrangement links TRBV30 to TRBJ2-5, with D perhaps matching TRBD1 (6 bases). The V gene's germline CDR1 is GTSNPN and CDR2 SVGIG (reference sequence). The V end was cut by 4 bases, the J end by 5 bases, with 11 bases between. The CDR3 is 12 residues long. The DNA for the CDR3 is TGTGCCTGGACCGGGACACCGGAGACCCAGTACTTC. It translates to CAWTGTPETQYF.

The sample holds one count of this clone. The chain carries TRBV28 and TRBJ2-3; tentatively, D is TRBD1 (5 bases). There are 16 residues in the CDR3. V was pared by 8 bases and J by 2 bases, with 20 bases between. Germline V gives CDR1 MDHEN, CDR2 SYDVKM. The DNA of the CDR3 is TGTGCCAGCCTGGGGCTAGAGATCCCCTACACAGATACGCAGTATTTT. It codes for CASLGLEIPYTDTQYF.

The J gene is TRBJ1-2, the V gene TRBV25-1; 10 positions agree with TRBD1. The CDR3 length is 14 residues. The J segment lost 4 bases and the V segment lost 1 base, leaving 0 bases of the junction unmatched. The V gene's germline CDR1 is MGHDK and CDR2 SYGVNS. This chain's CDR3 is CASSEWDRGYGYTF. Written as DNA, the CDR3 is TGTGCCAGCAGTGAATGGGACAGGGGCTATGGCTACACCTTC.

The chain recombines TRBV27 with TRBJ1-4; 8 bases align to TRBD1. V lost 4 bases to trimming and J lost 8 bases; unmatched junction nucleotides: 9. Germline loops: CDR1 MNHEY, CDR2 SMNVEV (reference sequence). The CDR3 spans 15 residues. The CDR3 DNA is TGTGCCAGCAGTTCCTATTGGGGACAGGAAGAAAAACTGTTTTTT. Translated: CASSSYWGQEEKLFF.

The genes are TRBV7-8 and TRBJ2-5; D is undetermined. V was shortened by 1 base and J by 4 bases, with 7 bases between the two germline ends. The CDR3 runs 13 residues. The V gene's germline CDR1 is SGHVS and CDR2 FQNEAQ. In nucleotides, the CDR3 is TGTGCCAGCAGCTTAGGCGGAATAGAGACCCAGTACTTC. This sequence encodes CASSLGGIETQYF.

The rearrangement joins TRBV6-5 to TRBJ2-2; 8 positions agree with TRBD1. This CDR3 has 14 amino acids. The V gene end was trimmed by 7 bases and the J gene end by 7 bases; junction bases not matched to a gene: 8. Germline values: CDR1 MNHEY, CDR2 SVGAGI. CDR3 protein: CASKDREGIGELFF. CDR3 DNA: TGTGCCAGCAAGGACAGGGAAGGGATCGGGGAGCTGTTTTTT.